This entry lists 7 T cell receptor beta chains sequenced from one sample in a study of T cell repertoires in cytomegalovirus infection. The antigens these receptors bind are not known. One entry per CDR3 protein results from TCRdb running MiXCR on the reads. The table includes more than 300,000 distinct CDR3 sequences, approximately 30% detected once. The sample here was cultured PBMCs, taken from culture after CMV antigen stimulation. The receptors were gathered from a human donor in good health (CMV status not recorded). Some clones in this sample may be carry-over from other donors' samples.

This clonotype showed up many times. The chain combines TRBV7-2 with TRBJ2-7; D unclear. The CDR3 has 14 amino acids. V was trimmed by 1 base and J by 4 bases, leaving 11 bases between them. Germline CDR1 and CDR2: SGHTA and FQGNSA. CDR3: CASSLVLEGYEQYF. The CDR3 coding sequence is TGTGCCAGCAGCTTAGTTCTCGAAGGATACGAGCAGTACTTC.

The chain couples TRBV5-8 to TRBJ1-2; tentatively, D is TRBD1 (5 bases). V gave up 2 bases and J gave up 3 bases, with 11 bases separating them. CDR1 and CDR2 from the germline V gene are SGHTS and YDEGEE. CDR3 length equals 14 residues. DNA for the CDR3: TGTGCCAGCAGCTTACGATCAGGGTACTATGGCTACACCTTC. Translating gives CASSLRSGYYGYTF.

This clonotype occurred a few times. The V gene is TRBV6-1, the J gene TRBJ1-5; D is ambiguous. V gave up 6 bases and J gave up 6 bases, with 24 bases separating them. This CDR3 spans 17 amino acids. The germline V gene encodes CDR1 MNHNS and CDR2 SASEGT. CDR3 residues: CASSPLAPVGLGQPQHF. The CDR3 DNA is TGTGCCAGCAGCCCCCTAGCCCCGGTCGGGTTGGGTCAGCCCCAGCATTTT.

The chain combines TRBV10-2 with TRBJ1-2, with D tentatively TRBD1 (5 bases). Germline V gives CDR1 WSHSY, CDR2 SAAADI. Trimming cost V 3 bases and J 8 bases, with 16 bases left between them. The CDR3 is made up of 14 amino acids. This chain's CDR3 is CASSDGGGPKGYTF. CDR3 coding DNA: TGCGCCAGCAGTGACGGGGGGGGTCCAAAGGGCTACACCTTC.

V and J are TRBV9 and TRBJ2-2, with 13 nucleotides matching TRBD2. Germline V lookup: CDR1 SGDLS, CDR2 YYNGEE. The ends lost 2 bases at V and 6 bases at J; junction bases unmatched: 4. The CDR3 length is 16 residues. In nucleotides, the CDR3 is TGTGCCAGCAGCGTTGGGACTAGCGGGACCGCCGGGGAGCTGTTTTTT. Its protein is CASSVGTSGTAGELFF. Complete variable domain (other parts from reference TRBV9 and TRBJ2-2): DSGVTQTPKHLITATGQRVTLRCSPRSGDLSVYWYQQSLDQGLQFLIQYYNGEERAKGNILERFSAQQFPDLHSELNLSSLELGDSALYFCASSVGTSGTAGELFFGEGSRLTVL.

This clonotype was counted ten times or more. V gene TRBV28 combines with J gene TRBJ1-2; tentatively, D is TRBD1 (6 bases). Germline CDR1 MDHEN, CDR2 SYDVKM. V lost 4 bases and J 6 bases, leaving 18 bases between the germline ends. The CDR3 runs to 15 residues. The CDR3 coding sequence is TGTGCCAGCAGTTCACCTACAGGGATAACGAATGGCTACACCTTC. This translates into CASSSPTGITNGYTF.

The CDR3 sequence: CASSPRAGEKLFF. The CDR3 DNA reads as TGTGCCAGCAGCCCGCGGGCTGGGGAAAAACTGTTTTTT. The J gene is TRBJ1-4, the V gene TRBV7-3, with D unclear. Germline assignment: CDR1 SGHTA and CDR2 FQGTGA. CDR3 length: 13 residues. V lost 5 bases to trimming and J lost 8 bases, with 12 bases between them.